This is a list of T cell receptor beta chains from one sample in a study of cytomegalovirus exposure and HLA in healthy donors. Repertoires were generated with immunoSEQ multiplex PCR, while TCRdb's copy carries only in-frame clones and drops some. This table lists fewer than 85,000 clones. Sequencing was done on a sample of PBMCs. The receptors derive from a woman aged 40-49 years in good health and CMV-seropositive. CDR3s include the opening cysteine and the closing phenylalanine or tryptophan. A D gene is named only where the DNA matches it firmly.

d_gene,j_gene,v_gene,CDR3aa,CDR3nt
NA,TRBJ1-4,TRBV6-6,CASRRTAVWEKLFF,TGTGCCAGCAGAAGGACAGCAGTTTGGGAAAAACTGTTTTTT
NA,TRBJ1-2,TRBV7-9,CASSSLGGENYGYTF,TGTGCCAGCAGCTCCCTTGGGGGCGAAAACTATGGCTACACCTTC
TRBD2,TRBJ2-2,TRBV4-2,CASSRPGGLLLDTGELFF,TGTGCCAGCAGTAGACCGGGGGGTCTTTTGTTAGACACCGGGGAGCTGTTTTTT
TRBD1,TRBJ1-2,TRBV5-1,CASSLVTGAHGYTF,TGCGCCAGCAGCTTGGTGACAGGGGCACATGGCTACACCTTC
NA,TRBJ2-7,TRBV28,CASRTPGDITYEQYF,TGTGCCAGCAGGACCCCAGGGGACATTACCTACGAGCAGTACTTC
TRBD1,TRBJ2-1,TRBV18,CASSPTGQDYNEQFF,TGTGCCAGCTCACCCACGGGACAGGACTACAATGAGCAGTTCTTC
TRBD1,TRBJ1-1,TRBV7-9,CASSPRQGLNTEAFF,TGTGCCAGCAGCCCAAGACAGGGACTGAACACTGAAGCTTTCTTT
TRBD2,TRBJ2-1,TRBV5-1,CASSSLPSGGDLGNEQFF,TGCGCCAGCAGCTCACTACCTAGCGGGGGGGACTTGGGGAATGAGCAGTTCTTC
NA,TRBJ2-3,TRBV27,CASSPRGSVSTDTQYF,TGTGCCAGCAGTCCACGCGGATCCGTGAGCACAGATACGCAGTATTTT
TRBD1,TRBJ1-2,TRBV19,CASSMTGDGYTF,TGTGCCAGTAGTATGACAGGGGATGGCTACACCTTC
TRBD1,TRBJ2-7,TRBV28,CASTSGTDYEQYF,TGTGCCAGCACCTCCGGGACAGACTACGAGCAGTACTTC
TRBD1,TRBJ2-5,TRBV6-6,CASTPRGREETQYF,TGTGCCAGCACCCCCAGGGGGCGCGAAGAGACCCAGTACTTC
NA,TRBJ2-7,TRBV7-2,CASSRGLYEQYF,TGTGCCAGCAGCCGAGGACTCTACGAGCAGTACTTC
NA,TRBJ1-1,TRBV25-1,CATTDPGTFDTEAFF,TGTGCCACCACCGACCCCGGGACATTTGACACTGAAGCTTTCTTT
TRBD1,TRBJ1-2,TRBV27,CASTSSDRARGYTF,TGTGCCAGCACCTCCTCGGACAGGGCGAGAGGCTACACCTTC
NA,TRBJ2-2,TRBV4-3,CASSQRRGSWGGELFF,TGCGCCAGCAGCCAGCGCCGGGGGTCCTGGGGCGGGGAGCTGTTTTTT
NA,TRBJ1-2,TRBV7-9,CASSYLRGGGSISYGYTF,TGTGCCAGCAGCTACCTTCGGGGAGGGGGTTCTATTAGCTATGGCTACACCTTC
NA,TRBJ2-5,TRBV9,CASSPQTWSGEQYF,TGTGCCAGCAGCCCCCAGACATGGTCGGGAGAGCAGTACTTC
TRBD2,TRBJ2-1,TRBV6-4,CASSAQLAGGSYGEQFF,TGTGCCAGCAGTGCCCAACTAGCGGGGGGATCATACGGTGAGCAGTTCTTC
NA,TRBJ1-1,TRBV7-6,CASSLNGAGGDTEAFF,TGTGCCAGCAGCTTAAATGGGGCGGGGGGGGATACTGAAGCTTTCTTT
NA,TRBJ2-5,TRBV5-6,CASRTGWGETQYF,TGTGCCAGCAGAACAGGGTGGGGAGAGACCCAGTACTTC
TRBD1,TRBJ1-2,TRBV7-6,CASSPRIDRVEDYGYTF,TGTGCCAGCAGCCCTCGTATAGACAGGGTGGAGGACTATGGCTACACCTTC
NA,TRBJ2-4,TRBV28,CASSSSQDRRGVKNIQYF,TGTGCCAGCAGTTCATCGCAGGACAGGCGGGGGGTCAAAAACATTCAGTACTTC
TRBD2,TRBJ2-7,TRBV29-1,CSVVPTSGFSYEQYF,TGCAGCGTTGTTCCCACTAGCGGATTCTCCTACGAGCAGTACTTC
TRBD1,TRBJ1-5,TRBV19,CASRRGTVYRNQPQHF,TGTGCCAGTAGAAGAGGGACAGTCTATCGGAATCAGCCCCAGCATTTT
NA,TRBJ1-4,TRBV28,CASSLTKRWHEKLFF,TGTGCCAGCAGTTTGACCAAGCGATGGCATGAAAAACTGTTTTTT
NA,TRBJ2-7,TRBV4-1,CASRPKAAPSSYEQYF,TGCGCCAGCAGGCCAAAGGCGGCACCAAGCTCCTACGAGCAGTACTTC
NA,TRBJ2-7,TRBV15,CATSRHQDTSYEQYF,TGTGCCACCAGCAGACATCAGGACACTTCCTACGAGCAGTACTTC
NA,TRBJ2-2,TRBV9,CASSVGGPRGPGELFF,TGTGCCAGCAGCGTGGGGGGGCCTCGGGGTCCCGGGGAGCTGTTTTTT
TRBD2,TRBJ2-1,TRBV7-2,CASSQTSLLLEQFF,TGTGCCAGCAGTCAGACTAGCCTTCTTTTGGAGCAGTTCTTC
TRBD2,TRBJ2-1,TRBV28,CASRPRTSGSNNEQFF,TGTGCCAGCAGGCCCAGGACTAGCGGGAGTAACAATGAGCAGTTCTTC
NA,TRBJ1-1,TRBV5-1,CASSPGQHDTEAFF,TGCGCCAGCAGCCCGGGACAACATGACACTGAAGCTTTCTTT
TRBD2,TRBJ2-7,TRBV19,CASSINFERGSYEQYF,TGTGCCAGTAGTATTAATTTTGAGCGGGGATCTTACGAGCAGTACTTC
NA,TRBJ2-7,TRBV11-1,CASSLDSRRTYEQYF,TGTGCCAGCAGCTTGGACTCCCGGCGGACCTACGAGCAGTACTTC
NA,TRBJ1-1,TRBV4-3,CASSHASKWGVVDNGTEAFF,TGCGCCAGCAGCCACGCTTCTAAGTGGGGAGTTGTCGACAATGGGACTGAAGCTTTCTTT
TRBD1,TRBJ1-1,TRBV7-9,CASSWGQGAGFGAFF,TGTGCCAGCAGCTGGGGACAGGGGGCTGGGTTTGGGGCTTTCTTT
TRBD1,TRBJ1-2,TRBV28,CASEGDRFNYGYTF,TGTGCCAGCGAGGGGGACAGGTTTAACTATGGCTACACCTTC
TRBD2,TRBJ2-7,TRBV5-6,CASSWGLAGPYEQYF,TGTGCCAGCAGCTGGGGACTAGCGGGGCCTTACGAGCAGTACTTC
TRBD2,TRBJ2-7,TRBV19,CASSLAGWGYEQYF,TGTGCCAGTAGTTTAGCGGGATGGGGCTACGAGCAGTACTTC
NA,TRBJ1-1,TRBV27,CASRPTTRAGLNTEAFF,TGTGCCAGCAGGCCTACTACGAGAGCAGGGTTAAACACTGAAGCTTTCTTT
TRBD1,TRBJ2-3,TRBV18,CASSPRDRAPDTQYF,TGTGCCAGCTCACCCCGGGACAGGGCTCCAGATACGCAGTATTTT
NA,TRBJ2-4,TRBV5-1,CASSSGQIRAKNIQYF,TGCGCCAGCAGCTCCGGACAGATTCGAGCCAAAAACATTCAGTACTTC
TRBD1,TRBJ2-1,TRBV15,CATSRDKWDRGPEDEQFF,TGTGCCACCAGCAGAGATAAATGGGACAGGGGCCCCGAGGATGAGCAGTTCTTC